The 20 T cell receptor beta chains below come from one sample, sequenced in a study of cytomegalovirus exposure and HLA in healthy donors. The PCR was carried out with 60 Vbeta primers and 13 Jbeta primers. Libraries were prepared by immunoSEQ multiplex PCR; TCRdb keeps only in-frame clonotypes and omits some of them. Found here are 130,000 or so clones, roughly 82% of them singletons; the top ten hold under 6.5%. Sequencing was performed on PBMCs. The receptors shown here come from a man aged 18 to 29 in good health and CMV-seropositive.

The V and J genes are TRBV6-5 and TRBJ1-1; the match to TRBD1 covers 7 bases. J lost 2 bases, V lost 4 bases, and 10 bases had no gene match. Germline CDR1 is MNHEY and CDR2 is SVGAGI. The CDR3 runs to 16 residues. The CDR3 DNA is TGTGCCAGCAGTTCCGACAGGGTCAGAGAAAACACTGAAGCTTTCTTT. Its protein is CASSSDRVRENTEAFF.

The V call is TRBV6-6, the J call TRBJ1-4; a possible D gene is TRBD1 (5 bases). The V gene lost 5 bases and the J gene lost 4 bases, with 14 bases spanning the gap. Per the germline V gene, CDR1 is MNHNY and CDR2 is SVGAGI (reference sequence). This CDR3 has 15 residues. DNA of the CDR3: TGTGCCAGCAGTGGGCTCAGGGCCTATAATGAAAAACTGTTTTTT. As protein: CASSGLRAYNEKLFF.

This clone was recorded a few times. The chain couples TRBV27 to TRBJ1-2; D perhaps matches TRBD1 (5 bases). This CDR3 comprises 15 residues. Trimming left V 3 bases short and J 3 bases short, with 14 bases between. Looked up from germline, CDR1 is MNHEY and CDR2 is SMNVEV (reference sequence). The CDR3 DNA reads TGTGCCAGCAGTTTCGGAGGGGATTCTTACTATGGCTACACCTTC. This codes for CASSFGGDSYYGYTF.

V and J are TRBV7-6 and TRBJ1-1, with TRBD1 matching 8 bases. Per the germline V gene, CDR1 is SGHVS and CDR2 is FNYEAQ. The J segment lost 4 bases and the V segment lost 1 base, leaving 5 bases of the junction unmatched. The CDR3 consists of 15 residues. Written as DNA, the CDR3 is TGTGCCAGCAGCTTAGACAGGGGGATGGGCACTGAAGCTTTCTTT. Encoded protein: CASSLDRGMGTEAFF.

The V call is TRBV4-2, the J call TRBJ2-2, with D possibly being TRBD2 (7 bases). CDR1 is LGHNA and CDR2 is YNFKEQ in the germline V gene. The CDR3 is 18 amino acids. V shed 1 base and J shed 6 bases, with 21 bases lying between them. The CDR3 protein is CASSQGGGGLHLAGELFF. CDR3 DNA sequence: TGTGCCAGCAGCCAAGGAGGGGGGGGACTCCACTTGGCCGGGGAGCTGTTTTTT.

The chain has TRBV6-5 and TRBJ1-1; maybe TRBD1 (5 bases). Trimming cost V 2 bases and J 1 base, with 8 bases left between them. Germline loops: CDR1 MNHEY, CDR2 SVGAGI. The CDR3 runs to 14 residues. CDR3 coding DNA: TGTGCCAGCAGTTACCAGGGTCAGAACACTGAAGCTTTCTTT. It codes for CASSYQGQNTEAFF.

This clone was counted between two and nine times. The chain links TRBV6-6 to TRBJ2-2, with D tentatively TRBD1 (6 bases). This CDR3 has 15 amino acids. Germline values: CDR1 MNHNY, CDR2 SVGAGI (reference sequence). The V gene lost 5 bases and the J gene lost 0 bases, with 10 bases spanning the gap. The CDR3 region is CASSKGGSNTGELFF. The CDR3 DNA reads as TGTGCCAGCAGTAAAGGGGGTTCGAACACCGGGGAGCTGTTTTTT.

This clone was seen a handful of times. In nucleotides, the CDR3 is TGTGCCAGCAGAACGACAGCTTCCTACGAGCAGTACTTC. Translation gives CASRTTASYEQYF. The chain combines TRBV6-5 with TRBJ2-7; TRBD1 might be the D (5 bases). Trimming took 6 bases from V and 1 from J, leaving 10 bases between them. The CDR3 loop spans 13 amino acids. Germline V gene lookup returns CDR1 MNHEY and CDR2 SVGAGI.

J is TRBJ2-3 and V is TRBV7-9; the match to TRBD2 covers 14 bases. CDR1 is SEHNR and CDR2 is FQNEAQ in the germline V gene (reference sequence). CDR3 length equals 16 residues. Trimming removed 5 bases from V and 3 bases from J; junction bases left unmatched: 4. CDR3 DNA: TGTGCCAGCAGCCTGGGACTAGCGGGAGTTACAGATACGCAGTATTTT. This sequence encodes CASSLGLAGVTDTQYF.

V and J are TRBV19 and TRBJ1-5; TRBD1 is a possible D gene (5 bases). This CDR3 has 17 residues. In germline, CDR1 is LNHDA, CDR2 SQIVND (reference sequence). V lost 4 bases, J lost 1 base, and 17 bases lay in between. CDR3 nucleotides: TGTGCCAGTAGTAGCTCCTCTGCAGGGAACAGCAATCAGCCCCAGCATTTT. Protein sequence: CASSSSSAGNSNQPQHF.

The CDR3 is CASSSQGFSYTDTQYF. The CDR3 nucleotides read TGTGCCAGCAGCTCCCAGGGGTTTTCCTACACAGATACGCAGTATTTT. This chain uses TRBV11-2 with TRBJ2-3, with a possible D match to TRBD1 (6 bases). Deletions cut 4 bases from V and 2 bases from J, with 16 bases between. This CDR3 is built from 16 residues. Germline CDR1 and CDR2: SGHAT and FQNNGV.

V and J are TRBV29-1 and TRBJ2-7; weak D call: TRBD1 (6 bases). The CDR3 has 13 amino acids. Trimming took off 4 bases at V and 2 bases at J, with 12 bases between the two ends. Germline loops: CDR1 SQVTM, CDR2 ANQGSEA. The CDR3 bases are TGCAGCGTTGCTTTCAGGGGAGCCTACGAGCAGTACTTC. Its protein product is CSVAFRGAYEQYF.

This sequence joins TRBV27 and TRBJ1-2; 11 bases fit TRBD1. The CDR3 loop spans 15 amino acids. With 7 bases clipped from V and 4 bases from J, the junction kept 8 bases outside the gene matches. CDR1 is MNHEY, CDR2 SMNVEV, per germline (reference sequence). CDR3 residues: CASTRDRGKTYGYTF. In nucleotides, the CDR3 is TGTGCCAGCACCCGGGACAGGGGGAAGACCTATGGCTACACCTTC.

The genes are TRBV11-2 and TRBJ2-5, with 9 positions matching TRBD2. The DNA matches TRBJ2-7 better at its end, which makes the J call doubtful. The CDR3 spans 18 residues. The germline gives CDR1 SGHAT, CDR2 FQNNGV. In DNA, the CDR3 is TGTGCCAGCAGCTTAGTCCCTTCCCGGGCGGGAGGGTTCTACGAGCAGTACTTC. It yields the protein CASSLVPSRAGGFYEQYF.

V usage is TRBV2 and J usage is TRBJ2-1, with TRBD1 as a possible D gene (5 bases). The CDR3 is made up of 15 amino acids. Germline V lookup: CDR1 SNHLY, CDR2 FYNNEI. The germline V and J ends were trimmed by 7 bases and 0 bases, with 13 bases remaining between them. The DNA of the CDR3 is TGTGCCAGCACCCGACAGCTCGGCTCCTACAATGAGCAGTTCTTC. Protein sequence: CASTRQLGSYNEQFF.

The rearrangement links TRBV5-4 to TRBJ1-1, with D possibly TRBD1 on 6 matching bases. The V gene lost 0 bases and the J gene lost 3 bases, with 12 bases spanning the gap. This CDR3 is 15 amino acids long. CDR1 SGHNT and CDR2 YYREEE come from the germline V gene (reference sequence). CDR3 DNA sequence: TGTGCCAGCAGCTTGGAGGGGGGGCGGGACACTGAAGCTTTCTTT. As protein: CASSLEGGRDTEAFF.

This chain links TRBV12-5 with TRBJ2-3; D not certain. V shed 6 bases and J shed 2 bases, with 6 bases lying between them. The CDR3 consists of 12 residues. Germline V gene lookup returns CDR1 LGHNT and CDR2 FRNRAP. CDR3 in amino acids: CASGHTTDTQYF. CDR3 DNA: TGTGCTAGTGGACATACCACAGATACGCAGTATTTT.

This clone was seen a few times. Here the CDR3 reads CASSQTAVGYTF. Here the CDR3 DNA reads TGTGCCAGCAGCCAAACAGCTGTTGGCTACACCTTC. V gene TRBV4-2 combines with J gene TRBJ1-2; D not resolved. Trimming pared 2 bases from V and 7 bases from J, leaving 8 bases between. This CDR3 is 12 amino acids long. Germline CDR1 LGHNA, CDR2 YNFKEQ.

J is TRBJ2-1 and V is TRBV7-8; D unclear. The CDR3 runs to 15 residues. Germline CDR1 SGHVS, CDR2 FQNEAQ. Trimming pared 5 bases from V and 1 base from J, leaving 12 bases between. The CDR3 DNA sequence: TGTGCCAGCAGCCACAATAGCCATTCCTACAATGAGCAGTTCTTC. Protein product: CASSHNSHSYNEQFF.

The rearrangement links TRBV27 to TRBJ1-1; maybe TRBD1 (5 bases). The CDR3 length is 13 residues. The V and J ends lost 2 bases and 6 bases respectively, with 10 bases between them. The germline CDR1 and CDR2 sequences are MNHEY and SMNVEV (reference sequence). This chain's CDR3 is CASSLRSGAEAFF. In DNA, the CDR3 is TGTGCCAGCAGTTTAAGGTCGGGGGCTGAAGCTTTCTTT.